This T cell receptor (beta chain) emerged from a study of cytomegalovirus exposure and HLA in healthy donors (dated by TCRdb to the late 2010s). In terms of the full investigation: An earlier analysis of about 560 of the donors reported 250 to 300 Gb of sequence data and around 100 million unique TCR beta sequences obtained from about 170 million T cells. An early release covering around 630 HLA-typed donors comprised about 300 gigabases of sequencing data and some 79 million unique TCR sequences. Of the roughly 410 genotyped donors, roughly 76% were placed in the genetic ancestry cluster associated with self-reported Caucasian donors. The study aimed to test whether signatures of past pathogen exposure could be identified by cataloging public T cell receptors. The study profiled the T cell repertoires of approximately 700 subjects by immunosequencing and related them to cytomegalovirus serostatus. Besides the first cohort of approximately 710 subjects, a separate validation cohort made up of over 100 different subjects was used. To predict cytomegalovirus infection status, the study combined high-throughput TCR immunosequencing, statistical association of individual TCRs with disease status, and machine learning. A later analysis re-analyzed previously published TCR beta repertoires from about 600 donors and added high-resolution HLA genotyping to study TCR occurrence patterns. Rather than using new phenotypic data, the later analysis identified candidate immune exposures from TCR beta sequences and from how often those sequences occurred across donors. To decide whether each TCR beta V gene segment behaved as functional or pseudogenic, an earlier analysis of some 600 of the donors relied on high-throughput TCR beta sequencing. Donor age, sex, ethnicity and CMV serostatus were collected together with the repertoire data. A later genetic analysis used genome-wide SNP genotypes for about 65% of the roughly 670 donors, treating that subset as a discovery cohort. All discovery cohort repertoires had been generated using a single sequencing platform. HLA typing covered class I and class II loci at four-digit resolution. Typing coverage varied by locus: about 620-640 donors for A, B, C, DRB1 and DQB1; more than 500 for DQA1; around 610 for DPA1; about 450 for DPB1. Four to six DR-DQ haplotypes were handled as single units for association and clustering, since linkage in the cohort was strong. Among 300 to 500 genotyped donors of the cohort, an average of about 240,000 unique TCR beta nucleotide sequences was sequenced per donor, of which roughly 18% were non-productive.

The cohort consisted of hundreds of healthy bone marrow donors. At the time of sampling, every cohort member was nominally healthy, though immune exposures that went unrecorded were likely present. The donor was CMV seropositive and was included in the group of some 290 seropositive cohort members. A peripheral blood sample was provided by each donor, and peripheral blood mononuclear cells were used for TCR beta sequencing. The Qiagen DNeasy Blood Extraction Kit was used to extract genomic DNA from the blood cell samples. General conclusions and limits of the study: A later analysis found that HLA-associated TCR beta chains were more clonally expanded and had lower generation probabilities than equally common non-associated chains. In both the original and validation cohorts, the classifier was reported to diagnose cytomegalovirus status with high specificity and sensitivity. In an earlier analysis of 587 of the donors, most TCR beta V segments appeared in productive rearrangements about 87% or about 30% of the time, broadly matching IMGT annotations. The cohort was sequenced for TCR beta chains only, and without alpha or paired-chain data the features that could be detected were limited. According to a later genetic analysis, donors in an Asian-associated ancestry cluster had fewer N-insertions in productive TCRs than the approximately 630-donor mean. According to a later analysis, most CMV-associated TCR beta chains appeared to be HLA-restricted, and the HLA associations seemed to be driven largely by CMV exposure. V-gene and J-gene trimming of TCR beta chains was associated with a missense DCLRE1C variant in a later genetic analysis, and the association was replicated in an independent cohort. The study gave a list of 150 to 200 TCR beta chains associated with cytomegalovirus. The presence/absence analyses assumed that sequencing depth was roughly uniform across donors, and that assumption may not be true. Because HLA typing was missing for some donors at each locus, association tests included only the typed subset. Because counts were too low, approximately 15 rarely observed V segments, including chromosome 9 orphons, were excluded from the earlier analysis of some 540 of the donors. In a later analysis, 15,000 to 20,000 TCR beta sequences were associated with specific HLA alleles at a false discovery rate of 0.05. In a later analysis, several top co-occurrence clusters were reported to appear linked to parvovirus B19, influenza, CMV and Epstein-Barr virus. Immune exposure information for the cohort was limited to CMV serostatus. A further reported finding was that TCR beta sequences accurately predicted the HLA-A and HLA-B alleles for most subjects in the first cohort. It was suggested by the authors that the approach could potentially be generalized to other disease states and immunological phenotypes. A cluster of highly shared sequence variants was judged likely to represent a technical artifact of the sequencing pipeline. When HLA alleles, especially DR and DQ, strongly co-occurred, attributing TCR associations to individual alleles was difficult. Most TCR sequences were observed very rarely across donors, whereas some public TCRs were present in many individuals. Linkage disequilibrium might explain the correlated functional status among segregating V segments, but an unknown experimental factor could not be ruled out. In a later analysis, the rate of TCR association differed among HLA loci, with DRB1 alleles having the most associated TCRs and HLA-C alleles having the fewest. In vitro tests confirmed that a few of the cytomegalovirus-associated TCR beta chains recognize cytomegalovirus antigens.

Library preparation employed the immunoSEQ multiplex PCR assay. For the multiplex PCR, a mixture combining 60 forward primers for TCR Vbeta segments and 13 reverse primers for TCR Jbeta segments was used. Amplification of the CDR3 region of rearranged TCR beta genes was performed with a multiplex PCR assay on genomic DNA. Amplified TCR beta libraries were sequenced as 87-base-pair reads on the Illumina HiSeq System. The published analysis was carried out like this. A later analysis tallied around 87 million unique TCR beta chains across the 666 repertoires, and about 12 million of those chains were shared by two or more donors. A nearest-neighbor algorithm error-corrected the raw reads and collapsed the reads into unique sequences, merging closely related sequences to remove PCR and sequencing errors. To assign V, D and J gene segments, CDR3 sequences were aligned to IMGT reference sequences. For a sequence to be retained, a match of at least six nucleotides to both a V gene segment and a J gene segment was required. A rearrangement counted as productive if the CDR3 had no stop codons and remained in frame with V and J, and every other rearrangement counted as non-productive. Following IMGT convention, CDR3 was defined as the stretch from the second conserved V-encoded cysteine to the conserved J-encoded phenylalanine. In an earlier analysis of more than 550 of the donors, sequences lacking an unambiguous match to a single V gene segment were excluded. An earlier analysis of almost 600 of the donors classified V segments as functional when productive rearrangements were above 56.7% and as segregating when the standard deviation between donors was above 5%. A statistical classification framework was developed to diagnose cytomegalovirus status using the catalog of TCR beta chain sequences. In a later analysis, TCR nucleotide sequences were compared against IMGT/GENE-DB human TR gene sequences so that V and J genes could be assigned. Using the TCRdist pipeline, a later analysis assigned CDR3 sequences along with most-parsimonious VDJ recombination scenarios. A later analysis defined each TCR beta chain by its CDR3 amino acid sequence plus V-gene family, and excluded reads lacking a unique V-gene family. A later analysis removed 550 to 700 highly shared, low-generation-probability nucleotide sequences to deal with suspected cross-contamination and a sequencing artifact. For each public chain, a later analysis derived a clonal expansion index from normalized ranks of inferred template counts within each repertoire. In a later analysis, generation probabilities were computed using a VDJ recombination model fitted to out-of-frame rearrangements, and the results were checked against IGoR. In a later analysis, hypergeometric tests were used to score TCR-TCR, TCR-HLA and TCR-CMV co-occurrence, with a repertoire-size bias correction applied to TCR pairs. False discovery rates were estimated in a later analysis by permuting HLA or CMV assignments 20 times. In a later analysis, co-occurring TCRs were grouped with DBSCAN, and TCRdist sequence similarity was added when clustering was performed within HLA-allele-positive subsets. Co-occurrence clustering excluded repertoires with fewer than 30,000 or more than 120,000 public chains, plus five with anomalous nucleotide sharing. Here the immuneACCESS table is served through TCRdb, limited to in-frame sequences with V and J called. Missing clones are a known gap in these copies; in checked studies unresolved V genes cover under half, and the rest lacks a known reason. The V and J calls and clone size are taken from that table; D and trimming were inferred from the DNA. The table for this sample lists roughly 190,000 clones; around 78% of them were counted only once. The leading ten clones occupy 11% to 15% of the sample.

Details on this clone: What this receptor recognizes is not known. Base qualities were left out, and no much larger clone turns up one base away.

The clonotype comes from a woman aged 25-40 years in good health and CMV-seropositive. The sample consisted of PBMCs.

The sequenced DNA: TGTGCCAGCAGTGTCGCCGGGAGCAGGTATGGCTACACCTTC. It is translated as CASSVAGSRYGYTF. Recombination joined TRBV28 with TRBJ1-2; the D gene is unclear. CDR3 length: 14 amino acids, cysteine to phenylalanine. Just CDR3 DNA is preserved here, 42 bases in frame from base 1. CDR1 and CDR2, looked up from the germline V gene, are MDHEN and SYDVKM. At the junction V is shortened by 5 bases and J by 5 bases, with 15 bases in between.